The rows below give T cell receptor beta chains drawn from one sample of a study of OX40 agonist ivuxolimab in advanced cancers. Using immunoSEQ multiplex PCR, the repertoire was profiled, and TCRdb retains in-frame clones only, with some absent. The profile covers tens of thousands of clones, with 80% to 90% appearing a single time and 45% to 60% taken by the ten largest. The input for sequencing was CD4+ or CD8+ T cells sorted from blood, taken in a trial of the OX40 agonist ivuxolimab. The receptors shown here come from an adult with an advanced solid tumor such as melanoma, head and neck, liver or kidney cancer. CDR3s include the opening cysteine and the closing phenylalanine or tryptophan. The order of the fields is V gene, J gene, CDR3 length, D gene, clone size, CDR3 protein, CDR3 DNA. The D gene is left open where the match is weak. The size entry is marked missing in some rows and otherwise reads once, few, many or a size class.

>TRBV7-9|TRBJ1-1|12|NA|NA
CASSWANTEAFF
TGTGCCAGCAGCTGGGCAAACACTGAAGCTTTCTTT
>TRBV6-6|TRBJ1-1|13|NA|NA
CASSRMGGSGAFF
TGTGCCAGCAGCAGGATGGGGGGATCGGGAGCTTTCTTT
>TRBV5-4|TRBJ1-2|15|NA|NA
CASSYATDWQAGYTF
TGTGCCAGCAGCTATGCCACGGATTGGCAGGCTGGCTACACCTTC
>TRBV11-2|TRBJ2-7|13|NA|few
CASSLGGPYEQYF
TGTGCCAGCAGCTTGGGAGGCCCCTACGAGCAGTACTTC
>TRBV5-1|TRBJ2-7|14|TRBD1|NA
CASSVGQGAYEQYF
TGCGCCAGCAGCGTGGGACAGGGGGCATACGAGCAGTACTTC
>TRBV27|TRBJ1-6|22|NA|medium-sized
CASSLSFARDMVRDPYNSPLHF
TGTGCCAGCAGTTTATCGTTCGCCAGGGATATGGTTCGGGACCCTTATAATTCACCCCTCCACTTT
>TRBV27|TRBJ2-3|16|NA|NA
CASSLQGGGPADTQYF
TGTGCCAGCAGTTTACAGGGGGGGGGTCCTGCAGATACGCAGTATTTT
>TRBV7-9|TRBJ2-7|14|NA|NA
CASSPQGGAYEQYF
TGTGCCAGCAGCCCGCAGGGGGGAGCCTACGAGCAGTACTTC
>TRBV19|TRBJ2-7|12|NA|NA
CASKDGPYEQYF
TGTGCCAGTAAGGACGGGCCCTACGAGCAGTACTTC
>TRBV7-9|TRBJ2-6|15|NA|NA
CASSPRQSGANVLTF
TGTGCCAGCAGCCCAAGGCAGTCTGGGGCCAACGTCCTGACTTTC
>TRBV6-1|TRBJ1-4|15|NA|NA
CASSLHLPTNEKLFF
TGTGCCAGCAGCCTACACCTCCCAACTAATGAAAAACTGTTTTTT
>TRBV6-4|TRBJ2-7|13|NA|NA
CASSDWRFYEQYF
TGTGCCAGCAGTGACTGGAGGTTCTACGAGCAGTACTTC
>TRBV29-1|TRBJ1-1|15|NA|few
CSVEGTMRQNTEAFF
TGCAGCGTTGAAGGTACAATGCGCCAGAACACTGAAGCTTTCTTT
>TRBV30|TRBJ2-1|12|NA|NA
CAWTSGRAEQFF
TGTGCCTGGACATCGGGACGGGCCGAGCAGTTCTTC
>TRBV19|TRBJ1-1|12|NA|NA
CASTTENTEAFF
TGTGCCAGTACGACAGAGAACACTGAAGCTTTCTTT
>TRBV28|TRBJ1-1|15|NA|NA
CASSFEILGATEAFF
TGTGCCAGCAGTTTCGAAATCCTGGGGGCCACTGAAGCTTTCTTT
>TRBV27|TRBJ2-7|15|NA|NA
CASSSRDGESYEQYF
TGTGCCAGCAGTTCCCGGGACGGGGAGAGCTACGAGCAGTACTTC